This T cell receptor (beta chain) was profiled in a study of control samples from healthy donors and cancer patients. Germline values: CDR1 SGHDN, CDR2 FVKESK. The V and J ends lost 4 bases and 6 bases respectively, with 13 bases between them. CDR3 length: 13 residues. Clones were read by immunoSEQ multiplex PCR, and TCRdb kept only the in-frame ones, dropping some. The repertoire holds about 97,000 clones, approximately 90% seen once, with approximately 8.4% in the top ten. The TCR comes from a man aged 25 to 45 in good health. The specimen sequenced was blood. J is TRBJ2-7 and V is TRBV14; D unresolved. The CDR3 region has the DNA TGTGCCAGCAGCCTTGGTTGGGATGCCGAGCAGTACTTC. Translation: CASSLGWDAEQYF.